This record covers a single TCR beta chain. The antigen it binds to is not known. The sample holds no much larger clone one base away, and base qualities are not on file. The CDR3 measures 13 amino acids from cysteine to phenylalanine. The sequence is cut down to CDR3 DNA, 39 bases in frame from base 1. V and J lose 0 bases and 5 bases, and a span of 10 bases separates them. CDR1 and CDR2 (SQVTM, ANQGSEA) derive from the germline V gene. This sample was included in a study of blood T cell repertoires in COVID-19 (dated by TCRdb to the early 2020s). Describing the broader study: Samples covering the acute and convalescent phases of COVID-19 were provided by collaborators in the United States, Italy and Spain. The material from the prospective study consisted of cDNA or gDNA derived from T cells, B-cell-depleted T cells, or PBMCs. Subjects who had been exposed to COVID-19, were actively infected with it, or had recovered from it provided the deeply sampled blood TCRbeta repertoires that made up the dataset. The repertoires were made available in a free public database intended to serve as a resource for research on the immune response to SARS-CoV-2. The samples were drawn from the first 160 participants of the ongoing ImmuneRACE study and from under 1,500 subjects provided by 6 global collaborators. Nearly every sample came with metadata listing a de-identified subject ID, COVID-19 status, age in years and sex. HLA class I and class II types, where available, came from metadata supplied by the sample provider rather than from assay-based typing.

What the work shows at the level of the full study, not this receptor alone: The quantity of clinical and demographic metadata differed by source and by participant and was supplied without curation.

Whole blood was collected in K2EDTA tubes by collaborating institutions according to the institutions' own protocols. For TCRbeta analysis, collaborator samples were shipped as frozen whole blood, as isolated PBMCs, or as DNA extracted from either sample type. TCRbeta CDR3 regions were amplified from genomic DNA using the immunoSEQ Assay, a bias-controlled multiplex PCR. The authors' analysis ran thus. Within the assay, amplification of reference gene primers was used to estimate how many nucleated cells each sample contained. To quantify the absolute abundance of each unique TCRbeta CDR3 rearrangement, sequence reads were collapsed and filtered. Productive Simpson clonality was computed per sample as the square root of Simpson's diversity index over productive rearrangements. The clones in this table, taken by TCRdb from immuneACCESS, are in-frame only. Not every clone is retained; where verified, under half of the shortfall comes from an unresolved V gene, and the cause of the rest is unknown. V, J and clone size reflect that table, while D and trimming were determined from the DNA. The sample profile shows around 69,000 clones; nearly 90% of them were found once. Of the sample, 4.5% to 5% falls within the top ten clones.

The source of this sequence is a woman aged 50 to 60 with active COVID-19. Here the chain combines TRBV29-1 and TRBJ2-5; the D gene is possibly TRBD2, with 5 bases matching. Sequenced material: peripheral blood. The DNA reads as follows: TGCAGCGTTGAAGAAAGTGCGGGCGAGACCCAGTACTTC. The translation is CSVEESAGETQYF.